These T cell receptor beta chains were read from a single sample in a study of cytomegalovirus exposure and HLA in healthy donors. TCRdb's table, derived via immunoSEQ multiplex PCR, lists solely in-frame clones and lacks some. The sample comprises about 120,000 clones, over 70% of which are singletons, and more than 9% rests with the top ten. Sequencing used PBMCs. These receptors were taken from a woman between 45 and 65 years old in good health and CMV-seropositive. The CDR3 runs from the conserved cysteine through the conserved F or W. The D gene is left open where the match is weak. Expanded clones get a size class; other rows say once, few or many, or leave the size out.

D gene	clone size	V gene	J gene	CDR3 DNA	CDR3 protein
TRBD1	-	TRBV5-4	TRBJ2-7	TGTGCCAGCAGCTGGGGACAGGGAAACTACGAGCAGTACTTC	CASSWGQGNYEQYF
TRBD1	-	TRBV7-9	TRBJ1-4	TGTGCCAGCAGCGCCGGACAGGGGGCAGGTGAAAAACTGTTTTTT	CASSAGQGAGEKLFF
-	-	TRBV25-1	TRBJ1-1	TGTGCCAGCAGTGAAGGAAGAGGGGGAGCTTTCTTT	CASSEGRGGAFF
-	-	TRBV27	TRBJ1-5	TGTGCCAGCAGCCTATCTGGGGGCTCGTACAATCAGCCCCAGCATTTT	CASSLSGGSYNQPQHF
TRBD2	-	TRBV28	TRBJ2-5	TGTGCCAGCAGGACCTTGGCGGGAGCTCTGTACTTC	CASRTLAGALYF
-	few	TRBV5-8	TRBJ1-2	TGTGCCAGCAGCTTGGTCACAGGGTATGGCTACACCTTC	CASSLVTGYGYTF
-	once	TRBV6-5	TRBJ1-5	TGTGCCAGCAGCAATCCAGGTCAGCCCCAGCATTTT	CASSNPGQPQHF
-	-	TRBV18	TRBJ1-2	TGTGCCAGCTCACCACAAGAGGGAAACTATGGCTACACCTTC	CASSPQEGNYGYTF
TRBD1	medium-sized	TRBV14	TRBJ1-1	TGTGCCAGCAGCCAAGGGTTGCAGGGGGTCGAAGCTTTCTTT	CASSQGLQGVEAFF
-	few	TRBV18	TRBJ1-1	TGTGCCAGCTCACCAAGCCGCGACAGGACCACTGAAGCTTTCTTT	CASSPSRDRTTEAFF
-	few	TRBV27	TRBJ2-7	TGTGCCAGCAGTTTACCCAACAGGCAAGAGCAGTACTTC	CASSLPNRQEQYF
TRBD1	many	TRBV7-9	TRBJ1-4	TGTGCCAGCAGCGCCACAGGGGGAAAACTGTTTTTT	CASSATGGKLFF
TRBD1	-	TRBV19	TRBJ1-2	TGTGCCAGTAGTATGGGGACAGGCAACTATGGCTACACCTTC	CASSMGTGNYGYTF
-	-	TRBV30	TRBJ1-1	TGTGCCTGGAGTCCATTGAACACTGAAGCTTTCTTT	CAWSPLNTEAFF
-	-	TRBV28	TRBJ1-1	TGTGCCAGCAAGAGGGCCGCGAACACTGAAGCTTTCTTT	CASKRAANTEAFF
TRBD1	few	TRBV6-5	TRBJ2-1	TGTGCCAGCAAGACCGACAGGGGGCTGTTCTTC	CASKTDRGLFF
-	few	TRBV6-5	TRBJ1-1	TGTGCCAGCTCTAATTCCCGGAGAGCTTTCTTT	CASSNSRRAFF